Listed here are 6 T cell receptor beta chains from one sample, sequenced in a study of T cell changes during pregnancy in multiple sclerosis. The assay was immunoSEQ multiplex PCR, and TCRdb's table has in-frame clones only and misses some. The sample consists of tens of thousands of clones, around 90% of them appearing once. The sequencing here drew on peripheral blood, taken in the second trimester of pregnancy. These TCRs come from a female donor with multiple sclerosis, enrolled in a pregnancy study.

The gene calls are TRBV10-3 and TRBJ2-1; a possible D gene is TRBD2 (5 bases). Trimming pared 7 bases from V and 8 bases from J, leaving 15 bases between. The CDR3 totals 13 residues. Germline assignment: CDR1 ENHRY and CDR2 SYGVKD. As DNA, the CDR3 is TGTGCCATCACTCGGCTAGCTGGCGATGAGCAGTTCTTC. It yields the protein CAITRLAGDEQFF.

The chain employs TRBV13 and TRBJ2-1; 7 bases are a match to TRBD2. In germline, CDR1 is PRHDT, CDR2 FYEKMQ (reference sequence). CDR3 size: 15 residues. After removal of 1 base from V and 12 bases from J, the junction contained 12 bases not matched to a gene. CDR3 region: CASSLDPGGAPVQFF. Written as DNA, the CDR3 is TGTGCCAGCAGCTTAGATCCGGGGGGTGCACCGGTGCAGTTCTTC.

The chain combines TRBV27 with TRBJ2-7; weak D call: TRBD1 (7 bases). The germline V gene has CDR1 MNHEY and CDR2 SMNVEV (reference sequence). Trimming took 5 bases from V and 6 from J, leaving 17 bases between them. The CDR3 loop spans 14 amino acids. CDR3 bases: TGTGCCAGCAGTCCCCGACAGGGAGGAGGCGAGCAGTACTTC. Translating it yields CASSPRQGGGEQYF.

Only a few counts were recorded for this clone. The CDR3 sequence is CASTADRALSGYTF. CDR3 nucleotides: TGTGCCAGCACCGCCGACAGGGCCCTAAGTGGCTACACCTTC. V usage is TRBV5-4 and J usage is TRBJ1-2; 7 bases line up with TRBD1. Germline lookup yields CDR1 SGHNT and CDR2 YYREEE (reference sequence). The J segment lost 7 bases and the V segment lost 6 bases, leaving 12 bases of the junction unmatched. The CDR3 runs to 14 residues.

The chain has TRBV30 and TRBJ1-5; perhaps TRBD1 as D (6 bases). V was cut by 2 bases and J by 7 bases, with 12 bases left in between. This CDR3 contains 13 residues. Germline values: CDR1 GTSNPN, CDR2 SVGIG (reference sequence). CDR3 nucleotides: TGTGCCTGGAGTACAGGGTTGGGGCAGCCCCAGCATTTT. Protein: CAWSTGLGQPQHF.

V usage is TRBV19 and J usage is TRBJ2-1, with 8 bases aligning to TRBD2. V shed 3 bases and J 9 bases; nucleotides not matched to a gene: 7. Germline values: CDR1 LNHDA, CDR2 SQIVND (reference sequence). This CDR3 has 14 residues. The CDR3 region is CASSILAGKSEQFF. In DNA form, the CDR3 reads TGTGCCAGTAGTATTTTAGCGGGGAAAAGTGAGCAGTTCTTC. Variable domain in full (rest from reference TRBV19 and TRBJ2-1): DGGITQSPKYLFRKEGQNVTLSCEQNLNHDAMYWYRQDPGQGLRLIYYSQIVNDFQKGDIAEGYSVSREKKESFPLTVTSAQKNPTAFYLCASSILAGKSEQFFGPGTRLTVL.